This passage covers 27 T cell receptor beta chains from one sample sequenced in a study of blood T cells in healthy people across ages. A second about 6 to 12 cycle PCR used barcoded and J-beta primers. TCRdb redid the calling of the 5' RACE reads with MiXCR, one entry per CDR3 protein. The sample includes some 1.4 million distinct CDR3 sequences, roughly 40% seen only once; the top ten take roughly 7.7%. Sequenced: blood. Every receptor here comes from a woman between 18 and 30 years old in good health.

This clonotype has only a few counts. The V call is TRBV6-5, the J call TRBJ2-3; D is unresolved. Trimming took 6 bases from V and 2 from J, leaving 12 bases between them. The CDR3 contains 14 residues. CDR1 is MNHEY, CDR2 SVGAGI, per germline. CDR3 sequence (DNA): TGTGCCAGCAGCCTCGACCCATACACAGATACGCAGTATTTT. Translating gives CASSLDPYTDTQYF.

This clonotype showed up just a few times. The chain joins TRBV6-1 to TRBJ2-3, with unresolved D. The CDR3 is made up of 14 amino acids. Germline values: CDR1 MNHNS, CDR2 SASEGT. V was clipped by 6 bases and J by 2 bases, with 12 bases between them. The CDR3 bases are TGTGCCAGCAGGCCTCGACTGGACACAGATACGCAGTATTTT. This codes for CASRPRLDTDTQYF.

This clonotype was counted ten times or more. The genes are TRBV7-9 and TRBJ2-7, with 9 bases fitting TRBD1. Trimming at V came to 4 bases and at J to 3 bases, leaving 4 bases not matched to a gene. Per germline, CDR1 SEHNR and CDR2 FQNEAQ (reference sequence). The CDR3 spans 14 residues. The CDR3 sequence is CASSSGQGFYEQYF. CDR3 nucleotides: TGTGCCAGCAGCTCGGGACAGGGTTTCTACGAGCAGTACTTC.

This chain links TRBV20-1 with TRBJ1-1, with TRBD1 as a possible D gene (5 bases). Germline V gives CDR1 DFQATT, CDR2 SNEGSKA (reference sequence). This CDR3 has 12 amino acids. Between the trimmed V and J ends, which lost 5 bases and 9 bases, there was a span of 16 bases. CDR3 coding DNA: TGCAGTGCTTCTAACGGGGCCCCAAAAGCTTTCTTT. It specifies CSASNGAPKAFF.

This clonotype occurred a few times. The chain has TRBV6-5 and TRBJ1-2; D may be TRBD1 (6 bases). The CDR3 loop spans 14 amino acids. Per the germline V gene, CDR1 is MNHEY and CDR2 is SVGAGI. Between the trimmed V and J ends, which lost 2 bases and 5 bases, there was a span of 12 bases. The CDR3 DNA follows: TGTGCCAGCAGTTACACAGGGCGCGGGTATGGCTACACCTTC. Translation gives CASSYTGRGYGYTF.

This clonotype has a handful of counts. CDR3 DNA: TGCAGTGCTAGTGGAGACTACAATGAGCAGTACTTC. The encoded protein is CSASGDYNEQYF. The V call is TRBV20-1, the J call TRBJ2-1; the D gene is possibly TRBD2 (5 bases). The last part of the DNA fits TRBJ2-7 better; the J call may be wrong. CDR1 is DFQATT, CDR2 SNEGSKA, per germline (reference sequence). The CDR3 is made up of 12 amino acids.

In this sample, this clonotype turned up a few times. The chain is built from TRBV12-3 or TRBV12-4 and TRBJ2-5, with 8 bases aligning to TRBD2. V trimming: 4 bases; J trimming: 3 bases; junction bases outside the gene matches: 7. The CDR3 extends over 15 amino acids. CDR3: CASSYRSGEKETQYF. The CDR3 DNA reads TGTGCCAGCAGTTATCGTAGCGGGGAGAAAGAGACCCAGTACTTC.

The chain carries TRBV29-1 and TRBJ1-1; D possibly corresponds to TRBD1 (6 bases). V lost 4 bases to trimming and J lost 2 bases, with 14 bases between them. This CDR3 is 14 amino acids long. Germline V CDR1 and CDR2: SQVTM, ANQGSEA. CDR3 DNA: TGCAGCGTTGGAGGGGGGACACTTAACACTGAAGCTTTCTTT. Amino acids: CSVGGGTLNTEAFF.

The gene calls are TRBV6-5 and TRBJ2-5, with D tentatively TRBD1 or TRBD2 (5 bases each). Germline V CDR1 and CDR2: MNHEY, SVGAGI. Trimming took off 5 bases at V and 11 bases at J, with 27 bases between the two ends. The CDR3 consists of 16 residues. The CDR3 DNA follows: TGTGCCAGCAGTCAACTCTACGGGACCGCCTTCTATGAGCAGTACTTC. It yields the protein CASSQLYGTAFYEQYF.

This chain uses TRBV5-1 with TRBJ2-7; D is perhaps TRBD2 (6 bases). The ends were cut back, 3 bases at V and 7 bases at J, with 17 bases in the middle. Germline CDR1 and CDR2: SGHRS and YFSETQ. This CDR3 has 14 amino acids. CDR3 residues: CASSSPGDGGEQYF. The CDR3 nucleotides read TGCGCCAGCAGCTCCCCGGGGGACGGAGGGGAGCAGTACTTC. The full variable domain, in which reference TRBV5-1 and TRBJ2-7 provide the parts outside the CDR3, is KAGVTQTPRYLIKTRGQQVTLSCSPISGHRSVSWYQQTPGQGLQFLFEYFSETQRNKGNFPGRFSGRQFSNSRSEMNVSTLELGDSALYLCASSSPGDGGEQYFGPGTRLTVT.

The genes are TRBV20-1 and TRBJ1-1, with D hard to call. V was shortened by 6 bases and J by 6 bases, with 26 bases between the two germline ends. CDR1 and CDR2 (germline): DFQATT, SNEGSKA (reference sequence). The CDR3 spans 16 residues. The CDR3 DNA reads as TGCAGTGCCATCGGACGGCAGCGTGGAAGCGGAGCTGAAGCTTTCTTT. Translating gives CSAIGRQRGSGAEAFF.

The chain joins TRBV4-2 to TRBJ2-1; tentatively, D is TRBD1 or TRBD2 (5 bases each). This CDR3 comprises 13 residues. The germline V and J ends were trimmed by 4 bases and 13 bases, with 17 bases remaining between them. The germline CDR1 and CDR2 sequences are LGHNA and YNFKEQ. CDR3 in DNA: TGTGCCAGCAGCCTGCCCGGGGACGGCCCCCAGTTCTTC. This encodes CASSLPGDGPQFF.

The chain combines TRBV6-2 or TRBV6-3 with TRBJ2-1; maybe TRBD2 (6 bases). There are 16 residues in the CDR3. The germline V and J ends were trimmed by 4 bases and 4 bases, with 17 bases remaining between them. Germline assignment: CDR1 MNHEY and CDR2 SVGEGT. CDR3 amino acids: CASSSFPSAFYNEQFF. The CDR3 DNA reads TGTGCCAGCAGTTCCTTCCCTAGCGCCTTTTACAATGAGCAGTTCTTC.

A remark on this clonotype: The CDR3 ends on some other residue instead of the conserved phenylalanine or tryptophan, so this is likely a read error. The DNA is left out, because the CDR3 cannot be placed on it with certainty; the CDR3 is given as TCRdb lists it. The chain recombines TRBV21-1 with TRBJ2-7; no DNA check was done on the table's D call, TRBD2. TRBV21-1 is termed a pseudogene. 18 amino acids form the CDR3, both terminal residues included. The CDR3 sequence: CASSKVAGGPYSPYEQYL.

This clonotype came up a few times. CDR3 in DNA: TGTGCCAGCCTCAAAGCAGGGGGCGCGGGTCAATATGGCTACACCTTC. It encodes CASLKAGGAGQYGYTF. The chain combines TRBV28 with TRBJ1-2; TRBD1 matches 8 bases. The CDR3 is made up of 16 amino acids. Trimming cost V 8 bases and J 5 bases; bases outside gene matches: 16. CDR1 is MDHEN, CDR2 SYDVKM, per germline.

CDR3 in amino acids: CSARKSGQTYNEQFF. DNA of the CDR3: TGCAGTGCCAGAAAAAGCGGGCAAACCTACAATGAGCAGTTCTTC. The rearrangement links TRBV20-1 to TRBJ2-1; maybe TRBD2 (6 bases). Germline lookup yields CDR1 DFQATT and CDR2 SNEGSKA (reference sequence). The CDR3 contains 15 residues. V was cut by 6 bases and J by 2 bases, with 17 bases left in between.

The chain combines TRBV7-2 with TRBJ2-7, with D perhaps being TRBD1 or TRBD2 (5 bases each). V lost 5 bases, J lost 7 bases, and 24 bases lay in between. This CDR3 is 16 amino acids long. Germline values: CDR1 SGHTA, CDR2 FQGNSA. CDR3 loop: CASSTERGLEYNEQYF. CDR3 coding DNA: TGTGCCAGCAGCACCGAGAGGGGTTTGGAATACAATGAGCAGTACTTC.

V gene TRBV7-2 combines with J gene TRBJ2-7; 10 positions match TRBD2. The germline V gene encodes CDR1 SGHTA and CDR2 FQGNSA. CDR3 size: 15 residues. The V gene end was trimmed by 2 bases and the J gene end by 2 bases; junction bases not matched to a gene: 3. CDR3 loop: CASSLLAGVPYEQYF. The CDR3 bases are TGTGCCAGCAGCTTACTAGCGGGAGTCCCCTACGAGCAGTACTTC.

The chain is built from TRBV20-1 and TRBJ1-3, with D possibly being TRBD1 (5 bases). This CDR3 region has 14 residues. Per germline, CDR1 DFQATT and CDR2 SNEGSKA (reference sequence). V shed 0 bases and J shed 0 bases, with 6 bases lying between them. CDR3 bases: TGCAGTGCTAGAGAGGGACTCTCTGGAAACACCATATATTTT. It yields the protein CSAREGLSGNTIYF.

In nucleotides, the CDR3 is TGTGCCAGCAGCCGGACTGCCGAGGCCCAGTACTTC. Translation: CASSRTAEAQYF. J is TRBJ2-7 and V is TRBV3-1; D is possibly TRBD2 (5 bases). The CDR3 spans 12 residues. Germline V gene lookup returns CDR1 LGHDT and CDR2 YNNKEL (reference sequence). Trimming removed 4 bases from V and 10 bases from J, with 14 bases in between.

The chain carries TRBV6-5 and TRBJ2-7; D unresolved. The CDR3 runs to 14 residues. Trimming took 2 bases from V and 0 from J, leaving 8 bases between them. Germline V gene lookup returns CDR1 MNHEY and CDR2 SVGAGI. This chain's CDR3 is CASSYVSGSYEQYF. CDR3 coding DNA: TGTGCCAGCAGTTACGTGTCAGGCTCCTACGAGCAGTACTTC.

The chain has TRBV18 and TRBJ2-5, with 12 bases fitting TRBD1. From germline, CDR1 is KGHSH and CDR2 LQKENI. CDR3 length equals 16 residues. V was clipped by 6 bases and J by 5 bases; unmatched bases: 10. The CDR3 DNA reads as TGTGCCAGCTCGCAACTCGGGACAGGGGGCTTGGAGACCCAGTACTTC. Its protein product is CASSQLGTGGLETQYF.

This clonotype showed up just a few times. The chain uses TRBV21-1 and TRBJ2-5; the tabulated D call, TRBD2, remains unverified against the DNA. The J call is doubtful: the DNA matches TRBJ2-7 better. TRBV21-1 is deemed a pseudogene. The CDR3 covers 15 residues. The CDR3 is CASSGRGRSSSEQYF. CDR3 nucleotides: TGTGCCAGCAGCGGCCGAGGGCGGAGTAGCTCCGAGCAGTACTTC.

This clonotype was detected many times. J is TRBJ2-6 and V is TRBV27; D unresolved. The V and J ends lost 3 bases and 3 bases respectively, with 3 bases between them. CDR1 MNHEY and CDR2 SMNVEV come from the germline V gene (reference sequence). CDR3 length: 13 residues. CDR3 residues: CASSFGGANVLTF. The CDR3 region has the DNA TGTGCCAGCAGTTTTGGTGGGGCCAACGTCCTGACTTTC. The complete variable domain, with remaining parts taken from reference TRBV27 and TRBJ2-6, reads EAQVTQNPRYLITVTGKKLTVTCSQNMNHEYMSWYRQDPGLGLRQIYYSMNVEVTDKGDVPEGYKVSRKEKRNFPLILESPSPNQTSLYFCASSFGGANVLTFGAGSRLTVL.

J is TRBJ1-2 and V is TRBV5-5; no clear D. The germline V gene has CDR1 SGHKS and CDR2 YYEKEE (reference sequence). The CDR3 loop spans 14 amino acids. Trimming removed 2 bases from V and 6 bases from J, with 14 bases in between. The CDR3 reads CASSFTSLRDGYTF. CDR3 nucleotide sequence: TGTGCCAGCAGCTTCACATCGTTAAGGGATGGCTACACCTTC.

CDR3 DNA: TGTGCCAGCGCTCGGTCGGTCCAAGAAGGGAACTATGGCTACACCTTC. Protein sequence: CASARSVQEGNYGYTF. The chain couples TRBV14 to TRBJ1-2, with D unresolved. V lost 8 bases, J lost 2 bases, and 21 bases lay in between. From germline, CDR1 is SGHDN and CDR2 FVKESK. The CDR3 covers 16 residues. The variable domain in full, with the rest retrieved from reference TRBV14 and TRBJ1-2, is EAGVTQFPSHSVIEKGQTVTLRCDPISGHDNLYWYRRVMGKEIKFLLHFVKESKQDESGMPNNRFLAERTGGTYSTLKVQPAELEDSGVYFCASARSVQEGNYGYTFGSGTRLTVV.

The V call is TRBV20-1, the J call TRBJ2-1, with D tentatively TRBD2 (6 bases). The CDR3 covers 14 residues. Trimming took 2 bases from V and 0 from J, leaving 8 bases between them. Looked up from germline, CDR1 is DFQATT and CDR2 is SNEGSKA (reference sequence). CDR3 DNA sequence: TGCAGTGCTAGACCAGCGGGCTCCTACAATGAGCAGTTCTTC. It yields the protein CSARPAGSYNEQFF.